This T cell receptor (beta chain) appears in the sequencing data of a study of beta chain features in type 1 diabetes. The J segment lost 0 bases and the V segment lost 4 bases, leaving 1 base of the junction unmatched. Germline-derived CDR1 and CDR2 are SNHLY and FYNNEI. This CDR3 comprises 15 residues. The study reverse transcribed the entire isolated RNA, so it sequenced expressed TCRB transcripts. Method: immunoSEQ multiplex PCR; TCRdb's copy keeps in-frame clones and lacks some. The data contain about 350,000 clones, roughly a fifth of them singletons. The sample holds a few counts of this clone.

The sequencing sample was made of naive CD4+ T cells from blood. This rearrangement joins TRBV2 to TRBJ2-2; 8 bases fit TRBD1. The receptor's source is a woman under 30 in good health. The CDR3 nucleotides are TGTGCCAGCAGTGTACAGGGGGCGAACACCGGGGAGCTGTTTTTT. This encodes CASSVQGANTGELFF. The full variable domain, rest sourced from reference TRBV2 and TRBJ2-2, is EPEVTQTPSHQVTQMGQEVILRCVPISNHLYFYWYRQILGQKVEFLVSFYNNEISEKSEIFDDQFSVERPDGSNFTLKIRSTKLEDSAMYFCASSVQGANTGELFFGEGSRLTVL.